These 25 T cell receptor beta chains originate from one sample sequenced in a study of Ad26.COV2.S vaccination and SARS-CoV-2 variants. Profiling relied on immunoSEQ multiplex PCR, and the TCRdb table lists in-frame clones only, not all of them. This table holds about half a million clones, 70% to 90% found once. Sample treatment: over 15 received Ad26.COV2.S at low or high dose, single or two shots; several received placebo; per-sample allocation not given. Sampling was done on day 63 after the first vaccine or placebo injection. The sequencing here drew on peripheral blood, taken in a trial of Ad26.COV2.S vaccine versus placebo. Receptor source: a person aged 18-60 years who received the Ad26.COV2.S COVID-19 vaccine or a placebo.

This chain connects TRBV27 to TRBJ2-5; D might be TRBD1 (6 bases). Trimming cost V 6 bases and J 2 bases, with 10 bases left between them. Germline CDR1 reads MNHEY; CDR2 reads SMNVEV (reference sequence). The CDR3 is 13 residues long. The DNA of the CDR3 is TGTGCCAGCAGGGGACACGTACAAGAGACCCAGTACTTC. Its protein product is CASRGHVQETQYF.

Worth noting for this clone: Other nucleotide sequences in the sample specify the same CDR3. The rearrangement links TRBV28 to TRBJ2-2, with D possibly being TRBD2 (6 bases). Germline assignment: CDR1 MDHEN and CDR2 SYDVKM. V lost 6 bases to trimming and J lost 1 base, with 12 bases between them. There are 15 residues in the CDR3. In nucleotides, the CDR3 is TGTGCCAGCAGCCCGGGGACTGAGAACACCGGGGAGCTGTTTTTT. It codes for CASSPGTENTGELFF.

The CDR3 reads CSARGTEAFF. CDR3 bases: TGCAGTGCCCGGGGCACTGAAGCTTTCTTT. The V gene is TRBV20-1, the J gene TRBJ1-1; D call uncertain. The V end lost 6 bases, the J end lost 4 bases, and 6 bases lay between the germline ends. Germline CDR1 reads DFQATT; CDR2 reads SNEGSKA (reference sequence). This CDR3 spans 10 amino acids.

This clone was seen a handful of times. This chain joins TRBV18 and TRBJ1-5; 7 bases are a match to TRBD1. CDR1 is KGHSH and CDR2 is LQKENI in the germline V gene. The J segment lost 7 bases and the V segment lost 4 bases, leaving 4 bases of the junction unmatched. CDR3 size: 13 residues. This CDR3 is CASSRDRDQPQHF. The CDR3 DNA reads TGTGCCAGCTCACGAGACAGGGACCAGCCCCAGCATTTT.

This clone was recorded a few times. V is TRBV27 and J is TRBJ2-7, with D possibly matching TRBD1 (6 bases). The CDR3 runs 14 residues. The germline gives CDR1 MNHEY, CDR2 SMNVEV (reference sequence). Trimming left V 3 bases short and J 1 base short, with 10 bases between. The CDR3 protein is CASSFGTPSYEQYF. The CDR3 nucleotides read TGTGCCAGCAGTTTCGGGACACCTTCCTACGAGCAGTACTTC.

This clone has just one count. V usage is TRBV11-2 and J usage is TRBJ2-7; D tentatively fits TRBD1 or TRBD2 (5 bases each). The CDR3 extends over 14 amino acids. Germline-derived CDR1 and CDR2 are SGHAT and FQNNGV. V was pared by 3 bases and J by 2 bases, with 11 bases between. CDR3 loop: CASSFAGTAYEQYF. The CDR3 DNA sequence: TGTGCCAGCAGCTTTGCCGGGACGGCCTACGAGCAGTACTTC.

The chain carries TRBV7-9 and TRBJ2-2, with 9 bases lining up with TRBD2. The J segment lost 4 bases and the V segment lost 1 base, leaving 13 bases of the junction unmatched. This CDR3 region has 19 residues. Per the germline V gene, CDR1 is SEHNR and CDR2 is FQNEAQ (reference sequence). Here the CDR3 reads CASSLVGPAGLAPTGELFF. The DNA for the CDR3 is TGTGCCAGCAGCTTAGTCGGACCGGCAGGACTAGCGCCCACCGGGGAGCTGTTTTTT.

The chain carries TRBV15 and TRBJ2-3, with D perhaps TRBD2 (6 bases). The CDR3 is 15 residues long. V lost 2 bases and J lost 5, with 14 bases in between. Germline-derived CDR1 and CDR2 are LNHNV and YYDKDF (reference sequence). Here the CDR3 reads CATSRLGSGVDTQYF. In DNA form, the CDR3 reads TGTGCCACCAGCAGACTGGGATCGGGGGTAGATACGCAGTATTTT.

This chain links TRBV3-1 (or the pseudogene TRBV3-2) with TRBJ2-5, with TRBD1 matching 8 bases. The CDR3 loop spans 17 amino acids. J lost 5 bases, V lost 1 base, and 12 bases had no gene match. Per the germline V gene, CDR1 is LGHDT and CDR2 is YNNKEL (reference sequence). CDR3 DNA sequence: TGTGCCAGCAGCCAAGTACCCTCCCTCAGGGGGCGGGAGACCCAGTACTTC. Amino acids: CASSQVPSLRGRETQYF.

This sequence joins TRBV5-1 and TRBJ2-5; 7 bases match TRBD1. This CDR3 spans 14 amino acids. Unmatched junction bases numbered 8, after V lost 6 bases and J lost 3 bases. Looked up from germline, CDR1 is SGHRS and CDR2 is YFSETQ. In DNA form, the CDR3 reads TGCGCCAGCAAAAAAGGGACAGCAGAAGAGACCCAGTACTTC. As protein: CASKKGTAEETQYF.

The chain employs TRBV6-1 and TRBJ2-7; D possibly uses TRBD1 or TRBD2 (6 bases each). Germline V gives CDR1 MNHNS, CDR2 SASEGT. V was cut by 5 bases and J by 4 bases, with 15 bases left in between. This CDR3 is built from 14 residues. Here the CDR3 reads CASSYEGGRYEQYF. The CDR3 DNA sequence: TGTGCCAGCAGTTATGAGGGGGGCAGGTACGAGCAGTACTTC.

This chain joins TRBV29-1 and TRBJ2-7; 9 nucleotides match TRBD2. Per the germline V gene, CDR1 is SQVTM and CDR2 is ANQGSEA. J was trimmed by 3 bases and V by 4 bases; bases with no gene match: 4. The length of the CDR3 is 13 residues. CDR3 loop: CSVGASGVYEQYF. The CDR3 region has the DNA TGCAGCGTTGGAGCTAGCGGGGTCTACGAGCAGTACTTC.

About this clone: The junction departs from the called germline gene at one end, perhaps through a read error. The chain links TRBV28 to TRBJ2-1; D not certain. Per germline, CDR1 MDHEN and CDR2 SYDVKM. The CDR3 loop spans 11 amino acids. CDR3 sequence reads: CASNDGLHKIF. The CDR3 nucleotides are TGTGCCAGCAATGACGGGTTGCATAAGATCTTC.

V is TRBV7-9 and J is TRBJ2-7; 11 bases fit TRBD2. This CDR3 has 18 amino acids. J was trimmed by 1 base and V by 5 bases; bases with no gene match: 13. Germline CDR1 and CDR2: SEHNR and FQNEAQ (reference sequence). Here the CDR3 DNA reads TGTGCCAGCAGCCCCCATTGGACTACTAGCGGGGGATCCTACGAGCAGTACTTC. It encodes CASSPHWTTSGGSYEQYF.

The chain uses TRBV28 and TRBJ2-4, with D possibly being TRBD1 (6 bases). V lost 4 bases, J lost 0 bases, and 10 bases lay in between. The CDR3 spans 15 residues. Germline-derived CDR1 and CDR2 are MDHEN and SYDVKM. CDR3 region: CASSSTGLAKNIQYF. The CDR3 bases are TGTGCCAGCAGTTCGACAGGACTAGCCAAAAACATTCAGTACTTC.

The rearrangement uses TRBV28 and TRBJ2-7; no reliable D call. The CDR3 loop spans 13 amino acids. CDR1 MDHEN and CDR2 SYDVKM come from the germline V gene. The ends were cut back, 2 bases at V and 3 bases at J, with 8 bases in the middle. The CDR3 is CASSLRQYYEQYF. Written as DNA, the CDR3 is TGTGCCAGCAGTTTACGCCAATACTACGAGCAGTACTTC. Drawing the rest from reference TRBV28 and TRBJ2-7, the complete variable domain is DVKVTQSSRYLVKRTGEKVFLECVQDMDHENMFWYRQDPGLGLRLIYFSYDVKMKEKGDIPEGYSVSREKKERFSLILESASTNQTSMYLCASSLRQYYEQYFGPGTRLTVT.

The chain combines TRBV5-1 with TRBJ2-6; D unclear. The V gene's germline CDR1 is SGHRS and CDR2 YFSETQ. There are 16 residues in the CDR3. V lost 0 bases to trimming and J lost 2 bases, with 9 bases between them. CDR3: CASSLGPRTGANVLTF. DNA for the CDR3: TGCGCCAGCAGCTTGGGACCTCGAACTGGGGCCAACGTCCTGACTTTC. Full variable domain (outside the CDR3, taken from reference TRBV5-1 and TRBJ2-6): KAGVTQTPRYLIKTRGQQVTLSCSPISGHRSVSWYQQTPGQGLQFLFEYFSETQRNKGNFPGRFSGRQFSNSRSEMNVSTLELGDSALYLCASSLGPRTGANVLTFGAGSRLTVL.

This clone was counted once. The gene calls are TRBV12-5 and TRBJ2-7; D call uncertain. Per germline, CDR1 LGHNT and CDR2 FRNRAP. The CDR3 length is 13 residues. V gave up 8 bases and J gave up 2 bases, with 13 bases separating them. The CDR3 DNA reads TGTGCTAGTCCTCGGGTCCGGACCTACGAGCAGTACTTC. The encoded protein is CASPRVRTYEQYF. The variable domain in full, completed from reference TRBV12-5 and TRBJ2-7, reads DARVTQTPRHKVTEMGQEVTMRCQPILGHNTVFWYRQTMMQGLELLAYFRNRAPLDDSGMPKDRFSAEMPDATLATLKIQPSEPRDSAVYFCASPRVRTYEQYFGPGTRLTVT.

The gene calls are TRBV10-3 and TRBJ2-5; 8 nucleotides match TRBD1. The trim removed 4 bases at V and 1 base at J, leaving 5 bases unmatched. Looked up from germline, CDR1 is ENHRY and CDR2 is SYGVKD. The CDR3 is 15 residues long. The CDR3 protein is CAISGLGTGQETQYF. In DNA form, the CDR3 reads TGTGCCATCAGTGGGTTAGGGACAGGCCAAGAGACCCAGTACTTC.

CDR3 sequence reads: CASSLRQGTEAFF. The CDR3 DNA sequence: TGTGCCAGCAGCTTAAGACAGGGGACTGAAGCTTTCTTT. The chain joins TRBV7-8 to TRBJ1-1; 8 bases match TRBD1. With 2 bases clipped from V and 5 bases from J, the junction kept 1 base outside the gene matches. CDR1 and CDR2 from the germline V gene are SGHVS and FQNEAQ. The length of the CDR3 is 13 residues.

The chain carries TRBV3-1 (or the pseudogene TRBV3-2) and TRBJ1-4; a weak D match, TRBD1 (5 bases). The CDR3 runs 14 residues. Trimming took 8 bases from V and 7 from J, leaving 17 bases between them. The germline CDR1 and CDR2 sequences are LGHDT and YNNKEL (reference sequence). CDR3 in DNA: TGTGCCAGCCAGAAATGGGGGGATGGTGAAAAACTGTTTTTT. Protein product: CASQKWGDGEKLFF.

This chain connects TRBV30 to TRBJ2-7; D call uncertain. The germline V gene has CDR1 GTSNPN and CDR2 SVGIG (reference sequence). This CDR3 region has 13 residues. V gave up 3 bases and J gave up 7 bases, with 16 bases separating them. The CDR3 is CAWRPSGVGEQYF. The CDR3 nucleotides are TGTGCCTGGAGACCCTCCGGAGTAGGTGAGCAGTACTTC.

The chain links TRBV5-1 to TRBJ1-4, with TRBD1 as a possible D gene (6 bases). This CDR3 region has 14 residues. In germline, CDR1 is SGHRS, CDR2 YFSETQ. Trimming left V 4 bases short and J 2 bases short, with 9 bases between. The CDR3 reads CASSAQGTNEKLFF. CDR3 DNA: TGCGCCAGCAGCGCCCAGGGGACTAATGAAAAACTGTTTTTT.

DNA for the CDR3: TGTGCCAGCAGTTTGTTCGGACAGGGGGCGGAGCCCCAGCATTTT. This gives the protein CASSLFGQGAEPQHF. The chain joins TRBV27 to TRBJ1-5, with TRBD1 identical over 11 bases. CDR1 MNHEY and CDR2 SMNVEV come from the germline V gene (reference sequence). The CDR3 runs to 15 residues. The V gene end was trimmed by 3 bases and the J gene end by 8 bases; junction bases not matched to a gene: 6.

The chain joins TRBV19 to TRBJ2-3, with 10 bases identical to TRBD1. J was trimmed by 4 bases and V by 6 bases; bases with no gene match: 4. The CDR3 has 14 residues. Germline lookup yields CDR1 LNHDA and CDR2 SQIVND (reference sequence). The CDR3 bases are TGTGCCAGTAGGGGACAGGGGAGCCCAGATACGCAGTATTTT. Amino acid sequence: CASRGQGSPDTQYF.